These T cell receptor beta chains were read from a single sample in a study of radiation and T cells in renal cell carcinoma. Profiling relied on immunoSEQ multiplex PCR, and the TCRdb table lists in-frame clones only, not all of them. Of 90,000 to 100,000 clones detected, about 88% appear once; the ten largest clones hold over 6%. The material sequenced was blood, taken from a patient whose treatment included radiotherapy and nephrectomy. Every receptor here comes from a man aged 50 to 59 with renal cell carcinoma. CDR3s include the opening cysteine and the closing phenylalanine or tryptophan.

J gene: TRBJ2-7; V gene: TRBV28; CDR3 protein: CASSSPGLVTHEQYF
J gene: TRBJ2-5; V gene: TRBV28; CDR3 protein: CASSLGETQYF
J gene: TRBJ1-6; V gene: TRBV21-1; CDR3 protein: CASSKQAGFPPLHF
J gene: TRBJ2-3; V gene: TRBV6-5; CDR3 protein: CASSYNREDTQYF
J gene: TRBJ2-7; V gene: TRBV5-1; CDR3 protein: CASSLGQGSKQYF
J gene: TRBJ2-5; V gene: TRBV19; CDR3 protein: CASSPREGGTQYF
J gene: TRBJ2-2; V gene: TRBV11-2; CDR3 protein: CASSPRVGGELFF
J gene: TRBJ1-2; V gene: TRBV9; CDR3 protein: CASSVVSQGNYGYTF
J gene: TRBJ2-3; V gene: TRBV18; CDR3 protein: CASSPYLGQRTDTQYF
J gene: TRBJ2-3; V gene: TRBV5-4; CDR3 protein: CASSFGIRTDTQYF
J gene: TRBJ1-3; V gene: TRBV10-1; CDR3 protein: CASSESFLQGQWLSPISGNTIYF